Presented here are 12 T cell receptor beta chains from one specimen sequenced in a study of radiotherapy plus CTLA-4 blockade in lung cancer. The assay was immunoSEQ multiplex PCR, and TCRdb's table has in-frame clones only and misses some. The table includes about 39,000 clones, just under 80% detected once. The source was peripheral blood, collected from a patient treated with radiotherapy plus ipilimumab. The receptors were gathered from a human donor with non-small cell lung cancer that progressed on radiotherapy plus ipilimumab.

J is TRBJ1-5 and V is TRBV7-2; D may be TRBD1 (5 bases). The CDR3 loop spans 16 amino acids. V was shortened by 1 base and J by 6 bases, with 16 bases between the two germline ends. CDR1 SGHTA and CDR2 FQGNSA come from the germline V gene. In DNA form, the CDR3 reads TGTGCCAGCAGCTTAGGGGGCGGGGCGAGCGGTCAGCCCCAGCATTTT. Encoded protein: CASSLGGGASGQPQHF.

This chain uses TRBV6-5 with TRBJ2-1; 7 positions agree with TRBD2. V trimming: 0 bases; J trimming: 7 bases; junction bases outside the gene matches: 9. The CDR3 loop spans 16 amino acids. Germline V gene lookup returns CDR1 MNHEY and CDR2 SVGAGI. The DNA for the CDR3 is TGTGCCAGCAGTTACTCGGCAGGGAGGGGTGTGAATGAGCAGTTCTTC. Protein sequence: CASSYSAGRGVNEQFF.

The gene calls are TRBV7-2 and TRBJ1-2, with 7 bases matching TRBD1. This CDR3 is built from 14 residues. Germline CDR1 SGHTA, CDR2 FQGNSA. Trimming cost V 4 bases and J 5 bases; bases outside gene matches: 7. CDR3 sequence: CASSSEQGLYGYTF. In DNA, the CDR3 is TGTGCCAGCAGCTCTGAACAGGGGTTGTATGGCTACACCTTC.

The chain combines TRBV4-1 with TRBJ2-7, with 8 bases that match TRBD1. The germline V gene encodes CDR1 MGHRA and CDR2 YSYEKL. The CDR3 has 14 residues. Trimming removed 1 base from V and 3 bases from J; junction bases left unmatched: 2. Here the CDR3 DNA reads TGCGCCAGCAGCCAAGGGACAGGGCACTACGAGCAGTACTTC. The encoded protein is CASSQGTGHYEQYF.

The chain employs TRBV14 and TRBJ2-7, with 9 nucleotides matching TRBD2. V lost 0 bases, J lost 1 base, and 7 bases stayed unmatched. This CDR3 is built from 17 residues. Germline-derived CDR1 and CDR2 are SGHDN and FVKESK. CDR3 sequence reads: CASSQDTGLAFSYEQYF. CDR3 DNA sequence: TGTGCCAGCAGCCAAGATACGGGACTAGCTTTTTCCTACGAGCAGTACTTC.

The CDR3 loop reads CASSEVREVGYTF. The CDR3 DNA follows: TGTGCCAGCAGTGAGGTCAGGGAGGTTGGCTACACCTTC. The V and J genes are TRBV2 and TRBJ1-2; possible D gene TRBD1, 5 bases. Trimming pared 3 bases from V and 7 bases from J, leaving 12 bases between. There are 13 residues in the CDR3. The germline CDR1 and CDR2 sequences are SNHLY and FYNNEI.

This chain links TRBV29-1 with TRBJ2-7; TRBD2 is a possible D gene (7 bases). The V gene's germline CDR1 is SQVTM and CDR2 ANQGSEA. V was cut by 8 bases and J by 0 bases, with 14 bases left in between. The CDR3 extends over 13 amino acids. The CDR3 bases are TGCAGCCCCGGGGGGCTGAGCTCCTACGAGCAGTACTTC. Amino acids: CSPGGLSSYEQYF.

The rearrangement joins TRBV19 to TRBJ1-5; no clear D. Germline V gene data show CDR1 as LNHDA and CDR2 as SQIVND (reference sequence). Deletions cut 2 bases from V and 1 base from J, with 15 bases between. The CDR3 is 17 residues long. CDR3 DNA sequence: TGTGCCAGTAGTATACCCTTTTGGGGAGAAAGCAATCAGCCCCAGCATTTT. This sequence encodes CASSIPFWGESNQPQHF.

With respect to this clone: The identical CDR3 is also encoded by other nucleotide sequences in the sample. The chain uses TRBV9 and TRBJ2-1; TRBD2 agrees at 11 bases. There are 15 residues in the CDR3. Germline V gene data show CDR1 as SGDLS and CDR2 as YYNGEE. The trim removed 0 bases at V and 7 bases at J, leaving 3 bases unmatched. In DNA, the CDR3 is TGTGCCAGCAGCGTAGTGTCTAGCGGGGGGAATGAGCAGTTCTTC. It codes for CASSVVSSGGNEQFF.

This sequence joins TRBV19 and TRBJ1-1, with a possible D match to TRBD1 (5 bases). Trimming took 5 bases from V and 2 from J, leaving 12 bases between them. The V gene's germline CDR1 is LNHDA and CDR2 SQIVND (reference sequence). This CDR3 has 14 amino acids. DNA for the CDR3: TGTGCCAGTAGTTTGGGGGGACCCAACACTGAAGCTTTCTTT. Protein: CASSLGGPNTEAFF.

The rearrangement joins TRBV5-4 to TRBJ2-2, with 8 bases lining up with TRBD2. V lost 2 bases and J lost 6; bases outside the gene matches: 15. CDR3 length: 18 residues. Germline V lookup: CDR1 SGHNT, CDR2 YYREEE (reference sequence). CDR3: CASSFPRSGGAFPGELFF. Written as DNA, the CDR3 is TGTGCCAGCAGCTTCCCCCGATCCGGGGGGGCTTTCCCCGGGGAGCTGTTTTTT.

The rearrangement links TRBV5-4 to TRBJ2-7, with TRBD1 matching over 9 bases. CDR1 and CDR2 from the germline V gene are SGHNT and YYREEE (reference sequence). This CDR3 comprises 14 residues. Trimming at V came to 3 bases and at J to 3 bases, leaving 4 bases not matched to a gene. CDR3 protein: CASSSNRGHYEQYF. CDR3 bases: TGTGCCAGCAGCTCGAACAGGGGGCACTACGAGCAGTACTTC. The variable domain in full, with the rest retrieved from reference TRBV5-4 and TRBJ2-7, is ETGVTQSPTHLIKTRGQQVTLRCSSQSGHNTVSWYQQALGQGPQFIFQYYREEENGRGNFPPRFSGLQFPNYSSELNVNALELDDSALYLCASSSNRGHYEQYFGPGTRLTVT.